The clone carrying this TCR beta chain was observed at least ten times. The data were taken from a study of human T cells and chemical hapten exposure. Study-wide context: TCR yields per sample varied, mainly owing to small pooled library volume differences.

One entry per CDR3 protein results from TCRdb running MiXCR on the RACE reads. This sample yields approximately 320,000 distinct CDR3 sequences, of which approximately 5% are seen a single time; more than 8% belongs to the top ten. Time point meaning: pre-sensitization, week 0. The treatment was: therapeutic diphenylcyclopropenone sensitization with weekly scalp DPC. V trimming: 4 bases; J trimming: 4 bases; junction bases outside the gene matches: 6. Germline V lookup: CDR1 LGHDT, CDR2 YNNKEL (reference sequence). The CDR3 spans 15 residues. The starting material was whole blood, obtained in connection with sensitization to the hapten diphenylcyclopropenone (DPC). The receptor was isolated from a woman aged 18-35 years with alopecia areata. Some clones in this sample may be carry-over from other donors' samples. The chain uses TRBV3-1 and TRBJ2-3; 9 positions agree with TRBD1. Written as DNA, the CDR3 is TGTGCCAGCAGCCTAATGGGACAGGGTTCAGATACGCAGTATTTT. This gives the protein CASSLMGQGSDTQYF.